This T cell receptor (beta chain) is drawn from a study of cytomegalovirus exposure and HLA in healthy donors. Study background: Among some 400 genotyped donors, about 85% fell in the Caucasian-associated ancestry cluster.

It was with 60 Vbeta and 13 Jbeta primers that the PCR ran. Clones were sequenced by immunoSEQ multiplex PCR, and TCRdb holds only the in-frame ones, with some missing. The table has about 170,000 clones, around 80% seen once. Trimming removed 5 bases from V and 7 bases from J; junction bases left unmatched: 9. Germline CDR1 is SGHVS and CDR2 is FQNEAQ. The CDR3 extends over 15 amino acids. The TCR sequence derives from a woman in her forties or fifties in good health and CMV-seropositive. Source material: PBMCs. This chain joins TRBV7-8 and TRBJ1-4, with 8 bases identical to TRBD1. CDR3 amino acids: CASSEGAGGFEKLFF. Written as DNA, the CDR3 is TGTGCCAGCAGCGAGGGGGCAGGGGGCTTTGAAAAACTGTTTTTT.